This TCR beta chain is drawn from a study of tumor and adjacent non-tumor tissue in lung cancer. Overall study results and limits: Tumor repertoires had a smaller top 100 clone share than normal lung.

Three rounds of nested PCR, following a modified ARM-PCR protocol, produced the TCRbeta library. TCRdb re-called the multiplex PCR reads through MiXCR, storing one row per CDR3 protein. This sample carries 85,000 or so distinct CDR3 sequences, 76% of them seen once, and the ten largest clones take 21%. Comments on this clonotype: As yet, its antigen is unknown.

Unmatched junction bases numbered 18, after V lost 5 bases and J lost 7 bases. CDR3 length: 17 amino acids. Germline values: CDR1 SGHAT, CDR2 FQNNGV. RNA was extracted from bulk tissue without any cell sorting. This non-tumor lung sample came from over 3 cm beyond the tumor edge. Chemotherapy-naive patients with new lung cancer underwent thoracic surgery in China, August–late 2014. Sequencing used distant non-tumor lung tissue. The TCR originated in a woman aged 45 to 65 with non-small cell lung cancer. The chain joins TRBV11-2 to TRBJ2-7, with TRBD2 matching 9 bases. CDR3 coding DNA: TGTGCCAGCAGCCCTCGGACTTGCGGGAGGGCATTGTTGGAGCAGTACTTC. It codes for CASSPRTCGRALLEQYF.